One and the same sample provided the 9 T cell receptor beta chains below, sequenced in a study of radiation and T cells in renal cell carcinoma. Sequenced by immunoSEQ multiplex PCR; TCRdb stores in-frame clones only, minus some. This table has more than 8,000 clones, about three fifths appearing once. As for treatment: 15 Gy SBRT to primary tumor, nephrectomy 4 weeks later. The specimen comprised tumor tissue, sampled from a patient whose treatment included radiotherapy and nephrectomy. These receptors were collected from a man aged 55 to 70 with renal cell carcinoma.

This clone is deemed medium-sized (0.01 to 0.1%). V and J are TRBV28 and TRBJ1-5; 7 nucleotides agree with TRBD1. Germline V gene sequence: CDR1 MDHEN, CDR2 SYDVKM. Trimming cost V 6 bases and J 0 bases; bases outside gene matches: 8. The CDR3 length is 16 residues. CDR3 nucleotides: TGTGCCAGCAGCCAGGGGGGGAGGGATAGCAATCAGCCCCAGCATTTT. It is translated as CASSQGGRDSNQPQHF.

The J gene is TRBJ1-2, the V gene TRBV27; D is perhaps TRBD1 (5 bases). The CDR3 extends over 14 amino acids. The ends were cut back, 6 bases at V and 4 bases at J, with 15 bases in the middle. Germline V CDR1 and CDR2: MNHEY, SMNVEV (reference sequence). The CDR3 coding sequence is TGTGCCAGCAGCTCATTTCGGGGGACCTATGGCTACACCTTC. Translating gives CASSSFRGTYGYTF.

The J gene is TRBJ1-2, the V gene TRBV28, with 7 positions matching TRBD1. Trimming took 5 bases from V and 11 from J; bases not matched to a gene: 17. The V gene's germline CDR1 is MDHEN and CDR2 SYDVKM. The CDR3 is 15 amino acids. As DNA, the CDR3 is TGTGCCAGCAGTCCTTGGGCAGGGGGTCGCTCGCCGTACACCTTC. Amino acids: CASSPWAGGRSPYTF.

The CDR3 sequence is CASSMSRRSGANVLTF. In DNA, the CDR3 is TGTGCCAGTAGTATGAGCCGCCGCTCTGGGGCCAACGTCCTGACTTTC. The gene calls are TRBV19 and TRBJ2-6; no firm D call. The V gene lost 3 bases and the J gene lost 0 bases, with 9 bases spanning the gap. CDR3 length equals 16 residues. Per germline, CDR1 LNHDA and CDR2 SQIVND (reference sequence). Full variable domain (remainder filled in from reference TRBV19 and TRBJ2-6): DGGITQSPKYLFRKEGQNVTLSCEQNLNHDAMYWYRQDPGQGLRLIYYSQIVNDFQKGDIAEGYSVSREKKESFPLTVTSAQKNPTAFYLCASSMSRRSGANVLTFGAGSRLTVL.

The chain recombines TRBV28 with TRBJ2-7; D is possibly TRBD1 (5 bases). The length of the CDR3 is 16 residues. V was cut by 4 bases and J by 1 base, with 17 bases left in between. The V gene's germline CDR1 is MDHEN and CDR2 SYDVKM. The CDR3 nucleotides are TGTGCCAGCAGTTCCTTACACTCAGGGTCATCCTACGAGCAGTACTTC. Translated: CASSSLHSGSSYEQYF. Full variable domain (remainder filled in from reference TRBV28 and TRBJ2-7): DVKVTQSSRYLVKRTGEKVFLECVQDMDHENMFWYRQDPGLGLRLIYFSYDVKMKEKGDIPEGYSVSREKKERFSLILESASTNQTSMYLCASSSLHSGSSYEQYFGPGTRLTVT.

This clone has more than one count but fewer than ten. The V and J genes are TRBV28 and TRBJ1-1, with D perhaps TRBD1 (5 bases). Between the trimmed V and J ends, which lost 3 bases and 10 bases, there was a span of 15 bases. Per the germline V gene, CDR1 is MDHEN and CDR2 is SYDVKM. This CDR3 is built from 13 residues. CDR3 sequence (DNA): TGTGCCAGCAGTTTCCGACAGCCTGAGAGAGCTTTCTTT. This sequence encodes CASSFRQPERAFF.

In this sample, this clone is medium-sized (0.01 to 0.1%). J is TRBJ1-4 and V is TRBV25-1, with D tentatively TRBD1 (5 bases). The CDR3 consists of 15 residues. The V end lost 6 bases, the J end lost 6 bases, and 17 bases lay between the germline ends. Germline CDR1 is MGHDK and CDR2 is SYGVNS. DNA of the CDR3: TGTGCCAGCAGGGGTACGCAGGGCGGTGATGAAAAACTGTTTTTT. Protein: CASRGTQGGDEKLFF.

The chain has TRBV27 and TRBJ2-1; 9 nucleotides agree with TRBD1. With V trimmed by 3 bases and J by 3 bases, 21 bases remained unmatched. Germline CDR1 reads MNHEY; CDR2 reads SMNVEV (reference sequence). The length of the CDR3 is 21 residues. The CDR3 loop is CASSFIGSGTGSRRNYNEQFF. CDR3 in DNA: TGTGCCAGCAGTTTCATCGGATCCGGGACAGGGTCCCGGAGAAACTACAATGAGCAGTTCTTC.

The chain employs TRBV5-4 and TRBJ2-1; 9 nucleotides line up with TRBD2. This CDR3 is built from 15 residues. Germline lookup yields CDR1 SGHNT and CDR2 YYREEE (reference sequence). The V segment lost 2 bases and the J segment 8 bases; nucleotides outside the gene matches: 8. CDR3 sequence (DNA): TGTGCCAGCAGCTTCGTCGCGGGAGGGATCTATGAGCAGTTCTTC. Translating it yields CASSFVAGGIYEQFF.